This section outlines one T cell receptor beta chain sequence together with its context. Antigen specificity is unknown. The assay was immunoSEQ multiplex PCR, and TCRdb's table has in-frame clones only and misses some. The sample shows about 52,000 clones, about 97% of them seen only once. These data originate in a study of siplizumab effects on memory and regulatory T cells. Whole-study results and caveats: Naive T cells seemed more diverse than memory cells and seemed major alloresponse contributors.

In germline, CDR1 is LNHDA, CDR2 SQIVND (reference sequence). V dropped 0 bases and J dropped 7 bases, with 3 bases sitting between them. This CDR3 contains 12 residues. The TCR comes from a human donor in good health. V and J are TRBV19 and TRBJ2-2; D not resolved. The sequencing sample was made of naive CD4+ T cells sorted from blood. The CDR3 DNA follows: TGTGCCAGTAGTATAGACATCGGGGAGCTGTTTTTT. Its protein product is CASSIDIGELFF. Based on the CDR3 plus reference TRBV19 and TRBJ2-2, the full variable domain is DGGITQSPKYLFRKEGQNVTLSCEQNLNHDAMYWYRQDPGQGLRLIYYSQIVNDFQKGDIAEGYSVSREKKESFPLTVTSAQKNPTAFYLCASSIDIGELFFGEGSRLTVL.